This entry concerns a single TCR beta chain. The antigen remains undetermined. V gave up 5 bases and J gave up 5 bases; unmatched junction bases: 8. The CDR3 runs to 15 residues. The V gene's germline CDR1 is SGHNT and CDR2 YYREEE (reference sequence). This entry is derived from a study of cytomegalovirus exposure and HLA in healthy donors. Across the study: HLA-typed donors were the source of tens of millions of unique TCRs, which an early data release held. Overall study findings and caveats: Indistinguishability led to the exclusion of some V segments, TRBV6-2 and TRBV6-3 included. Relative to the approximately 680-donor mean, N-insertions were reportedly fewer in an Asian-associated ancestry cluster in a later analysis.

Both 60 Vbeta primers and 13 Jbeta primers went into the PCR. TCRdb keeps only in-frame clones here, not all; method: immunoSEQ multiplex PCR. The profile shows around 160,000 clones, roughly 80% of them singletons. V is TRBV5-4 and J is TRBJ2-2, with 8 bases aligning to TRBD2. The sequence was obtained from a woman aged 40 to 55 in good health and CMV-seropositive. The specimen sequenced was PBMCs. CDR3 sequence: CASSERTSNTGELFF. The CDR3 nucleotides read TGTGCCAGCAGTGAGAGGACTAGCAATACCGGGGAGCTGTTTTTT.